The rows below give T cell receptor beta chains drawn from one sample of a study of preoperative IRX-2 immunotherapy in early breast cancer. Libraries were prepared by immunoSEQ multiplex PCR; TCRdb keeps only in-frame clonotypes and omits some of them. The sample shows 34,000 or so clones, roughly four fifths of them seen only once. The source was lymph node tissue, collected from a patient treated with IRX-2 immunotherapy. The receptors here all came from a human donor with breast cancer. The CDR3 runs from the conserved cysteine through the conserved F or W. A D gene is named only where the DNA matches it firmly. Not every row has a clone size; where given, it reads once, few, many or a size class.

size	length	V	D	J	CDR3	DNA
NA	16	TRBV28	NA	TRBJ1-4	CASSLLQGSTNEKLFF	TGTGCCAGCAGTTTATTGCAGGGGTCAACTAATGAAAAACTGTTTTTT
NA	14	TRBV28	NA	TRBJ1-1	CASGGRNWRTEAFF	TGTGCCAGCGGGGGAAGAAATTGGCGGACTGAAGCTTTCTTT
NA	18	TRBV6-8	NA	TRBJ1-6	CASSYWPPRGLFYSPLHF	TGTGCCAGCAGTTATTGGCCTCCCCGGGGGCTTTTTTATTCACCCCTCCACTTT
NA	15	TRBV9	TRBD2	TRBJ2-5	CASTLGLAGILTQYF	TGTGCCAGCACCCTGGGACTAGCGGGGATTCTTACCCAGTACTTC
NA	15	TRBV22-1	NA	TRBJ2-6	CASRGQFSGANVLTF	TGTGCCAGCAGGGGACAGTTCTCTGGGGCCAACGTCCTGACTTTC
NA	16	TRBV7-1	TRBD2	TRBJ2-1	CASSPRTSGGINEQFF	TGTGCCAGCAGCCCGCGGACTAGCGGGGGGATCAATGAGCAGTTCTTC
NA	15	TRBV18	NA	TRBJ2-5	CASSPTVGHQETQYF	TGTGCCAGCTCACCGACGGTAGGACACCAAGAGACCCAGTACTTC
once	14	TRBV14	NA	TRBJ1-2	CASSQNSQSYGYTF	TGTGCCAGCAGCCAGAACAGTCAATCCTATGGCTACACCTTC
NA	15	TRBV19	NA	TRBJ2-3	CASSSRTASTDTQYF	TGTGCCAGTAGTTCCCGGACAGCTAGCACAGATACGCAGTATTTT
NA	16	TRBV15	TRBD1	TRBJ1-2	CATSKLQGARGYGYTF	TGTGCCACCAGCAAGCTGCAGGGGGCGCGGGGCTATGGCTACACCTTC
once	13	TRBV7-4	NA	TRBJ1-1	CASQTWGGTEAFF	TGTGCCAGCCAAACCTGGGGGGGAACTGAAGCTTTCTTT
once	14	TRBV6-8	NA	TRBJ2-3	CASRIQGYQDTQYF	TGTGCCAGCAGGATTCAGGGGTACCAGGATACGCAGTATTTT
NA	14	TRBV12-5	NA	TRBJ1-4	CASGLRGVGEKLFF	TGTGCTAGTGGTTTGAGGGGGGTAGGAGAAAAACTGTTTTTT
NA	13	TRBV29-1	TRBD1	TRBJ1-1	CSVRQGRGTEAFF	TGCAGCGTTCGACAGGGGCGAGGCACTGAAGCTTTCTTT
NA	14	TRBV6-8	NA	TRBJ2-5	CASSYTGEKETQYF	TGTGCCAGCAGTTATACGGGAGAGAAAGAGACCCAGTACTTC
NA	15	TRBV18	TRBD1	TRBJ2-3	CASSHRDRVSDTQYF	TGTGCCAGCTCGCACCGGGACAGGGTGTCAGATACGCAGTATTTT
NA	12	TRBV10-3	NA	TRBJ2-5	CATRDNQETQYF	TGTGCCACTCGGGACAACCAAGAGACCCAGTACTTC
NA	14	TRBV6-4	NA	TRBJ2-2	CAISPNLNTGELFF	TGTGCCATCAGTCCGAACTTGAACACCGGGGAGCTGTTTTTT
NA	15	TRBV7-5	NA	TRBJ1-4	CASSLDRVTNEKLFF	TGTGCCAGCAGCTTAGACAGGGTGACTAATGAAAAACTGTTTTTT
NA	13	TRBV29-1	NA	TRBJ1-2	CSVEGVTTHGYTF	TGCAGCGTTGAAGGCGTAACGACCCATGGCTACACCTTC
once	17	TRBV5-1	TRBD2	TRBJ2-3	CASSPGVVAGDTDTQYF	TGCGCCAGCAGCCCGGGCGTAGTAGCGGGGGACACAGATACGCAGTATTTT
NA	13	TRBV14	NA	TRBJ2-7	CASSSLPGYEQYF	TGTGCCAGCAGCTCTCTCCCGGGTTACGAGCAGTACTTC
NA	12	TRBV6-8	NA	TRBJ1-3	CATTSSGNTIYF	TGTGCTACCACCTCCTCTGGAAACACCATATATTTT
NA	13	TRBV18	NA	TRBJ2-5	CASSPGGQETQYF	TGTGCCAGCTCACCGGGGGGCCAAGAGACCCAGTACTTC
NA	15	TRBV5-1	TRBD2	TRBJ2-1	CASSPLAGRQNEQFF	TGCGCCAGCAGCCCACTAGCGGGGCGCCAGAATGAGCAGTTCTTC
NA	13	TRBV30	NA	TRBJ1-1	CAWNQGPNTEAFF	TGTGCCTGGAATCAGGGCCCGAACACTGAAGCTTTCTTT
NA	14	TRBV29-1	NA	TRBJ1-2	CSVQTRDGFYGYTF	TGCAGCGTCCAGACGCGGGACGGATTCTATGGCTACACCTTC
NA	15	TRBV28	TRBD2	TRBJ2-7	CASSSLAGRSYEQYF	TGTGCCAGCAGTTCCCTAGCGGGCCGCTCCTACGAGCAGTACTTC
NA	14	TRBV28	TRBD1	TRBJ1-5	CASIKQDRNQPQHF	TGTGCCAGCATAAAACAGGACAGGAATCAGCCCCAGCATTTT
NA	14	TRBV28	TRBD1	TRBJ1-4	CASSLGQYNEKLFF	TGTGCCAGCAGTTTGGGACAGTATAATGAAAAACTGTTTTTT
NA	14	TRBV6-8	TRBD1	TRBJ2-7	CATARTDRVWEQYF	TGTGCCACTGCCCGCACCGACAGGGTTTGGGAGCAGTACTTC
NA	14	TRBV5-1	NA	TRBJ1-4	CASSVEGTDEKLFF	TGCGCCAGCAGCGTGGAGGGGACGGATGAAAAACTGTTTTTT
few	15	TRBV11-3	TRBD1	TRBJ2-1	CASNLLGQPTNEQFF	TGTGCCAGCAACTTGCTGGGACAGCCTACTAATGAGCAGTTCTTC
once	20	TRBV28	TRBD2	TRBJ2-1	CASSLWSGLAGGFSYNEQFF	TGTGCCAGCAGTTTATGGTCGGGACTAGCGGGGGGGTTCTCCTACAATGAGCAGTTCTTC
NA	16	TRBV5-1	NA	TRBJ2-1	CASSLDFGQNYNEQFF	TGCGCCAGCAGCTTGGATTTCGGGCAGAACTACAATGAGCAGTTCTTC
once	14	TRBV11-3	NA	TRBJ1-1	CASSLNGGNTEAFF	TGTGCCAGCAGCCTTAACGGCGGAAACACTGAAGCTTTCTTT
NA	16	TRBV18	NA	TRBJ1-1	CASSPDAGGINTEAFF	TGTGCCAGCTCCCCAGACGCGGGCGGAATTAACACTGAAGCTTTCTTT
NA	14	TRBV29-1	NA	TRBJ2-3	CSVGVSASTDTQYF	TGCAGCGTTGGGGTTAGCGCTTCCACAGATACGCAGTATTTT
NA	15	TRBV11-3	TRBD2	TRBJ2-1	CASSFSGGDTMTQFF	TGTGCCAGCAGCTTTAGCGGGGGGGATACAATGACGCAGTTCTTC
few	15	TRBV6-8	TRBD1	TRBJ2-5	CASRRQGALEETQYF	TGTGCCAGCAGAAGACAGGGGGCGCTTGAGGAGACCCAGTACTTC
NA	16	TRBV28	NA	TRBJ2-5	CASSLLQGGFFKTQYF	TGTGCCAGCAGTCTACTACAGGGCGGGTTCTTTAAGACCCAGTACTTC
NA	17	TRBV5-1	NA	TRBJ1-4	CASSLVKGESTNEKLFF	TGCGCCAGCAGCCTGGTTAAAGGGGAGTCAACTAATGAAAAACTGTTTTTT
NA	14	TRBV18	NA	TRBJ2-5	CASSPVRGQETQYF	TGTGCCAGCTCACCGGTTAGAGGGCAAGAGACCCAGTACTTC
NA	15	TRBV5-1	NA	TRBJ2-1	CASSLEGGGYNEQFF	TGCGCCAGCAGCTTGGAGGGAGGGGGATACAATGAGCAGTTCTTC
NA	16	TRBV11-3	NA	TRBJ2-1	CASSLDPAHTYNEQFF	TGTGCCAGCAGCTTAGACCCAGCGCACACTTACAATGAGCAGTTCTTC
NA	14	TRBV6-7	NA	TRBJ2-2	CASLGYSDTGELFF	TGTGCCAGCTTAGGGTACAGCGACACCGGGGAGCTGTTTTTT
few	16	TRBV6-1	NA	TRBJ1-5	CASSEVGGSFNQPQHF	TGTGCCAGCAGTGAAGTAGGGGGGTCGTTCAATCAGCCCCAGCATTTT
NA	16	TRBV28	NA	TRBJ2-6	CASSLPLASGANVLTF	TGTGCCAGCAGTCTCCCCCTCGCTTCTGGGGCCAACGTCCTGACTTTC
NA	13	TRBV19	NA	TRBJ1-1	CASSTSPGAEAFF	TGTGCCAGTAGTACCTCCCCCGGCGCTGAAGCTTTCTTT
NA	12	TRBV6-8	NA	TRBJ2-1	CASRGQYNEQFF	TGTGCCAGCAGGGGACAATACAATGAGCAGTTCTTC
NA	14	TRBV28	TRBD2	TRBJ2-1	CATPGGRAYNEQFF	TGTGCCACCCCGGGCGGGAGGGCCTACAATGAGCAGTTCTTC
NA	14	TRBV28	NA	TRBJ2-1	CASRYWTGISEQFF	TGTGCCAGCAGATACTGGACGGGGATTTCTGAGCAGTTCTTC
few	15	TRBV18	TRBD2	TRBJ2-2	CASSPGLAEPGELFF	TGTGCCAGCTCACCCGGACTAGCGGAGCCCGGGGAGCTGTTTTTT
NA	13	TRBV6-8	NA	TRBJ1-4	CASSYRGAGKLFF	TGTGCCAGCAGTTATCGGGGGGCGGGAAAACTGTTTTTT
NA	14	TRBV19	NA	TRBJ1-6	CASNFGSYNSPLHF	TGTGCCAGTAACTTCGGCTCCTATAATTCACCCCTCCACTTT
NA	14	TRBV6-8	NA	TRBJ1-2	CASSYGGKGYGYTF	TGTGCCAGCAGTTACGGGGGGAAAGGCTATGGCTACACCTTC
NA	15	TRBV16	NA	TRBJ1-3	CASSQSGVAGNTIYF	TGTGCCAGCAGCCAATCAGGAGTCGCTGGAAACACCATATATTTT